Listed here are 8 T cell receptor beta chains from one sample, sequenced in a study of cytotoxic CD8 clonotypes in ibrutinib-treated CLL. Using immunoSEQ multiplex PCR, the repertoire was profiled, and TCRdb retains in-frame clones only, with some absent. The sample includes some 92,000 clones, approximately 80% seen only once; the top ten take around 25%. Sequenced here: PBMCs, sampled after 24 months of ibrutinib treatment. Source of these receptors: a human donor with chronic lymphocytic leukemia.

CDR3 sequence (DNA): TGTGCTCAGACGAGCAGGGTGGGCACCGGGGAGCTGTTTTTT. Its protein product is CAQTSRVGTGELFF. The chain recombines TRBV30 with TRBJ2-2; TRBD1 might be the D (5 bases). This CDR3 is 14 amino acids long. Per the germline V gene, CDR1 is GTSNPN and CDR2 is SVGIG (reference sequence).

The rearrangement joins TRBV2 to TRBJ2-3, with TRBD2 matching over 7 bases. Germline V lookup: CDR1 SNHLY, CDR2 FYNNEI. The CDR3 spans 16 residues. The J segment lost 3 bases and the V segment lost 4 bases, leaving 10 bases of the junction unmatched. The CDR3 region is CASSALGGSGTDTQYF. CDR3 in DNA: TGTGCCAGCAGTGCCCTGGGCGGGAGCGGAACAGATACGCAGTATTTT.

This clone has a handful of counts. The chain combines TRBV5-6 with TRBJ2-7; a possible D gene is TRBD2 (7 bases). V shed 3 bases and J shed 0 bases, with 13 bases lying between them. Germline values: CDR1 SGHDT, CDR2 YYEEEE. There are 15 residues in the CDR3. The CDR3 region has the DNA TGTGCCAGCAGCTGGGGGGGCGGGAGCTCCTACGAGCAGTACTTC. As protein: CASSWGGGSSYEQYF.

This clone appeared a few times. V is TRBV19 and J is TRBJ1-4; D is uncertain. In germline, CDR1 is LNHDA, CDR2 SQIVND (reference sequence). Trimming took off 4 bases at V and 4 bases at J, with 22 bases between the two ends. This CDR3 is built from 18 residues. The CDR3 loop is CASSRRDLRTRYNEKLFF. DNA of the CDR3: TGTGCCAGTAGTAGACGGGATCTTCGAACACGTTATAATGAAAAACTGTTTTTT.

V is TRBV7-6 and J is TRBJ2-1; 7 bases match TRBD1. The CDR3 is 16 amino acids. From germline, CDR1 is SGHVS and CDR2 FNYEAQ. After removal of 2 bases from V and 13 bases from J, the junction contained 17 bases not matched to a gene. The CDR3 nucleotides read TGTGCCAGCAGCTTATTCGGGAACCGTGGGAAGGGGGCACAGTTCTTC. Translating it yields CASSLFGNRGKGAQFF.

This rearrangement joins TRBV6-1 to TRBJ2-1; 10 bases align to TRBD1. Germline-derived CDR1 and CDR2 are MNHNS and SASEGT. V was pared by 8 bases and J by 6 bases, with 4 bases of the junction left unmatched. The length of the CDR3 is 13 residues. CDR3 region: CASRTGGGNEQFF. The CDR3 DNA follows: TGTGCCAGCCGGACAGGGGGAGGCAATGAGCAGTTCTTC.

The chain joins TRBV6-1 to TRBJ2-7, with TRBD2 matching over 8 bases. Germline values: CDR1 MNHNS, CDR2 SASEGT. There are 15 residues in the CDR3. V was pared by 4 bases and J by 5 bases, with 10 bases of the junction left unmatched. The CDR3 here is CASSASGSPQNEQYF. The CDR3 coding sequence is TGTGCCAGCAGTGCCAGCGGGAGTCCCCAGAACGAGCAGTACTTC.

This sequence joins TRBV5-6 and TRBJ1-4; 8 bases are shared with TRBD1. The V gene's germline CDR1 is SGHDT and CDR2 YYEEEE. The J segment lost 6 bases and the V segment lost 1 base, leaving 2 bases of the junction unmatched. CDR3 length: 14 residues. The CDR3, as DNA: TGTGCCAGCAGCTTGCTACAGGGGGATGAAAAACTGTTTTTT. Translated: CASSLLQGDEKLFF.